The T cell receptor (beta chain) under discussion was sequenced for a study of spatial heterogeneity in lung cancer. Using its own MiXCR run on the 5' RACE reads, TCRdb lists one record per CDR3 protein. The sample has 4,000 to 5,000 distinct CDR3 sequences, 8.4% seen once. The sample holds a few counts of this clonotype. The antigen is not known. General study points: Higher tumor mutation counts went along with higher counts of expanded intratumoral alpha and beta TCRs.

This CDR3 spans 14 amino acids. V shed 7 bases, J shed 8 bases, and the junction held 10 bases outside the gene matches. Specified time point: sample taken at primary tumor resection. The study sequenced unsorted whole RNA from tumor, nontumor lung or frozen PBMC. The receptor was derived from a female donor with early-stage non-small cell lung cancer. The chain has TRBV12-3 or TRBV12-4 and TRBJ1-2; TRBD1 agrees at 10 bases. The starting material was lung tumor tissue, obtained at surgery. The CDR3 bases are TGTGCCAGCACCAGACAGGGGGCACTTTACGGCTACACCTTC. As protein: CASTRQGALYGYTF.